This TCR beta chain was sequenced for a study of T cell responses to AZD1222 COVID-19 vaccine. The V gene's germline CDR1 is SGHVS and CDR2 FNYEAQ. The CDR3 loop spans 16 amino acids. The V segment lost 5 bases and the J segment 7 bases; nucleotides outside the gene matches: 10. Generated by immunoSEQ multiplex PCR, the TCRdb table keeps only in-frame clones and is missing some. The sample lists roughly 200,000 clones; more than 90% were seen once. This sequence joins TRBV7-6 and TRBJ1-5, with 11 bases that match TRBD1. The clonotype originates from an adult who received the MenACWY meningococcal vaccine as a control. Here the sequenced sample was peripheral blood, taken 28 days after the second dose of the MenACWY control vaccine. The CDR3 DNA reads as TGTGCCAGCAGCAAAAGGGAGGGACAGGGGGGACAGCCCCAGCATTTT. Translation: CASSKREGQGGQPQHF.